The T cell receptor beta chain under discussion was sequenced for a study of blood T cell repertoires in COVID-19. Across the study: The samples span acute and convalescent COVID-19 from the United States, Italy and Spain. T cells, B-cell-depleted T cells, or PBMCs supplied cDNA or gDNA.

CDR1 and CDR2 (germline): SEHNR, FQNEAQ (reference sequence). V was pared by 6 bases and J by 0 bases, with 16 bases between. The CDR3 spans 16 residues. TCRdb's table, derived via immunoSEQ multiplex PCR, lists solely in-frame clones and lacks some. The sample lists 25,000 to 35,000 clones, roughly nine tenths occurring once. V gene TRBV7-9 combines with J gene TRBJ2-3, with D perhaps TRBD2 (6 bases). The sequenced sample was peripheral blood. The receptor was isolated from a human donor with active COVID-19. The donor label of this sample is uncertain. CDR3 region: CASRPYSGSSTDTQYF. The CDR3 bases are TGTGCCAGCAGACCCTATAGCGGATCTAGCACAGATACGCAGTATTTT.